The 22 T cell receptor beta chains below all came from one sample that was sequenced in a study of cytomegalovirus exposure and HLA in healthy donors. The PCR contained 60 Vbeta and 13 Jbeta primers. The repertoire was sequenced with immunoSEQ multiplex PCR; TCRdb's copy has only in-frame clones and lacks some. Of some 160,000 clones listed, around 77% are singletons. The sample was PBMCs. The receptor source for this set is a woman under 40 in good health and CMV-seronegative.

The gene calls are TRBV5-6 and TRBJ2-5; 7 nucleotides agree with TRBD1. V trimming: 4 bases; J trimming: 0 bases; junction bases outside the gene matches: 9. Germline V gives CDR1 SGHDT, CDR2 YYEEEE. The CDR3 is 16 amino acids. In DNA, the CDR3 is TGTGCCAGCAGCGGAAGAGCCGGGACAGACCAAGAGACCCAGTACTTC. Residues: CASSGRAGTDQETQYF.

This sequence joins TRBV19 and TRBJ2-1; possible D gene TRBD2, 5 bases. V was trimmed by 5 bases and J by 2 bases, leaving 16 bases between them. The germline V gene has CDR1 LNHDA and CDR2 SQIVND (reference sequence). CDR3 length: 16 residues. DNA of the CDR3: TGTGCCAGTAGTGGGAGACATGCAGCCACCTACAATGAGCAGTTCTTC. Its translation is CASSGRHAATYNEQFF.

As DNA, the CDR3 is TGTGCCAGCAGCATCCGGGACACTGCTTTTAACTATGGCTACACCTTC. The encoded protein is CASSIRDTAFNYGYTF. V usage is TRBV9 and J usage is TRBJ1-2; perhaps TRBD1 as D (6 bases). The CDR3 is made up of 16 amino acids. Germline lookup yields CDR1 SGDLS and CDR2 YYNGEE. The V end lost 4 bases, the J end lost 1 base, and 17 bases lay between the germline ends.

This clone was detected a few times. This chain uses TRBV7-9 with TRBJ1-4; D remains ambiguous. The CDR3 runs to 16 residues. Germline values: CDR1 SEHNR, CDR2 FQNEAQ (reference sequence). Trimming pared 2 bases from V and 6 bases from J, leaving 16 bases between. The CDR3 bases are TGTGCCAGCAGCTTATTTCCCCAATCACCGGATGAAAAACTGTTTTTT. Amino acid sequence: CASSLFPQSPDEKLFF.

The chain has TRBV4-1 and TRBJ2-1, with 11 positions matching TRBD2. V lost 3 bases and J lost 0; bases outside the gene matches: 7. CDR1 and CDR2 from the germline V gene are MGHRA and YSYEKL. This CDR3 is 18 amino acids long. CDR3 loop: CASSHGLAGLISYNEQFF. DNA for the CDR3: TGCGCCAGCAGCCATGGACTAGCGGGCCTGATCTCCTACAATGAGCAGTTCTTC.

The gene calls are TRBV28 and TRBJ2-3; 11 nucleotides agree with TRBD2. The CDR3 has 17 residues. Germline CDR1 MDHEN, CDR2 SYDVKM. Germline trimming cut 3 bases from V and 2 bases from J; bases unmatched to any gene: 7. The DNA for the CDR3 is TGTGCCAGCAGTTTGGGAACTAGCGGGGGCCTCACAGATACGCAGTATTTT. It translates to CASSLGTSGGLTDTQYF.

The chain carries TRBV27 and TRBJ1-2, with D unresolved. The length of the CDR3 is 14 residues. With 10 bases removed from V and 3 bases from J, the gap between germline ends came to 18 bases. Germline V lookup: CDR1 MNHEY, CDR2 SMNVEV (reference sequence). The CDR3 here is CANKDLWGDYGYTF. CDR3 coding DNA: TGTGCCAACAAGGACTTATGGGGAGACTATGGCTACACCTTC.

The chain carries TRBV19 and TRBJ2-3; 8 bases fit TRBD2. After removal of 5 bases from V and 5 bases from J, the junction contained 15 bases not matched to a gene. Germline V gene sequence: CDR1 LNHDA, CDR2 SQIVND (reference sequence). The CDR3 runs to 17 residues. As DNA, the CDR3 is TGTGCCAGTAGTCCTGGGCGAGGCGGGGGGCCCAGAGATACGCAGTATTTT. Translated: CASSPGRGGGPRDTQYF. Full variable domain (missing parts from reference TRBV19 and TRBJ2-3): DGGITQSPKYLFRKEGQNVTLSCEQNLNHDAMYWYRQDPGQGLRLIYYSQIVNDFQKGDIAEGYSVSREKKESFPLTVTSAQKNPTAFYLCASSPGRGGGPRDTQYFGPGTRLTVL.

Here the CDR3 reads CASSVGLEGSSYEQYF. In DNA, the CDR3 is TGTGCCAGCAGCGTTGGCTTGGAGGGGAGCTCCTACGAGCAGTACTTC. The rearrangement uses TRBV9 and TRBJ2-7; a possible D gene is TRBD2 (6 bases). The germline V gene has CDR1 SGDLS and CDR2 YYNGEE. The V and J ends lost 2 bases and 0 bases respectively, with 15 bases between them. The CDR3 is made up of 16 amino acids.

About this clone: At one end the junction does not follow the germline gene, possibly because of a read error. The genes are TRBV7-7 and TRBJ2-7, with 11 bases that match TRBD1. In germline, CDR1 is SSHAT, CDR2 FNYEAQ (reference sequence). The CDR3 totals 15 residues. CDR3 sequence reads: CASSLSGTGGNEQYF. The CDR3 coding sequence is TGTGCTAGCAGCTTGTCCGGGACAGGGGGTAACGAGCAGTACTTC.

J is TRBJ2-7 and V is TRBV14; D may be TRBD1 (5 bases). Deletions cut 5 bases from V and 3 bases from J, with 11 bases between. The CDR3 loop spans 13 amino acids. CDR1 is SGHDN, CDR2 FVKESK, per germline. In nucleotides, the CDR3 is TGTGCCAGCAGCAGGGGCCCCTTCTACGAGCAGTACTTC. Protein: CASSRGPFYEQYF.

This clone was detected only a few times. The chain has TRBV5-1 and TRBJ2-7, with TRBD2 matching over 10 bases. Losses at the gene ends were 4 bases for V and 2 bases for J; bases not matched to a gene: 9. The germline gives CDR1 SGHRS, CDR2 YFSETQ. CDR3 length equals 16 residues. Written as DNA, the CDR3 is TGCGCCAGCAGCGGAAAGCTAGCGGGGGAGACCTACGAGCAGTACTTC. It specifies CASSGKLAGETYEQYF.

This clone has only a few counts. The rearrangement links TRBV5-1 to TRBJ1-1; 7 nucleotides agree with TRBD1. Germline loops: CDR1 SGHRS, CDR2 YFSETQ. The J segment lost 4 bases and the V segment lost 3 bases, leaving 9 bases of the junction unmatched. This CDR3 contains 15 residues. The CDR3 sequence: CASSSTGGGGTEAFF. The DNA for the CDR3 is TGCGCCAGCAGCTCGACCGGAGGGGGCGGCACTGAAGCTTTCTTT.

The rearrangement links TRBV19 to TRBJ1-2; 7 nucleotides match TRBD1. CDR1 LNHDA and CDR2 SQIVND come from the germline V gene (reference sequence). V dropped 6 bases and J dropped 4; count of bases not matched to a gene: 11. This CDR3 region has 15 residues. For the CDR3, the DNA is TGTGCCAGTAGACTCACCCCGGGACAGTCCTATGGCTACACCTTC. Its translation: CASRLTPGQSYGYTF.

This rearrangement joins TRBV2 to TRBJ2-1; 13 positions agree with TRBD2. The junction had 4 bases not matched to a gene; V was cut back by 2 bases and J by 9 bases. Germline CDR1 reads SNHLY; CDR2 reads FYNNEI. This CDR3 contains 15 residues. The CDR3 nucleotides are TGTGCCAGCAGTGAAACTAGCGGGGGGGCCAGTGAGCAGTTCTTC. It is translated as CASSETSGGASEQFF.

The CDR3: CASSEIYGDRPYNEQFF. The DNA of the CDR3 is TGTGCCAGCAGCGAAATTTATGGGGACAGGCCCTACAATGAGCAGTTCTTC. The rearrangement links TRBV7-9 to TRBJ2-1; TRBD1 matches at 8 bases. The germline V gene encodes CDR1 SEHNR and CDR2 FQNEAQ (reference sequence). V shed 5 bases and J 2 bases; nucleotides not matched to a gene: 11. The CDR3 totals 17 residues.

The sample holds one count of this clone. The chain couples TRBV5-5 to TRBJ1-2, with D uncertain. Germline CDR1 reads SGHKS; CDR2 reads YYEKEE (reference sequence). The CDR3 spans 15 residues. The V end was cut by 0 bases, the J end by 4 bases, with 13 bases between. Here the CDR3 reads CASSLDRVEPYGYTF. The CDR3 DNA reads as TGTGCCAGCAGCTTGGACCGGGTCGAACCCTATGGCTACACCTTC.

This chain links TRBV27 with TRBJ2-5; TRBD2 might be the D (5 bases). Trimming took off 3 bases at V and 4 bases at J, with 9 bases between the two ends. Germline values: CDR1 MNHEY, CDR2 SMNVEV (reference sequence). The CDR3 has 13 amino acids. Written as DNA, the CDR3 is TGTGCCAGCAGTTTCTTGGCGGGAGAGACCCAGTACTTC. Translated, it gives CASSFLAGETQYF.

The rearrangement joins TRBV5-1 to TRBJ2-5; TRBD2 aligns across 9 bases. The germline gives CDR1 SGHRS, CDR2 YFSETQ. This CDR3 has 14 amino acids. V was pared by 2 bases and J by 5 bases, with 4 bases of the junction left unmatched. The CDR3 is CASSFAGGGETQYF. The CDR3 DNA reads TGCGCCAGCAGCTTCGCGGGAGGGGGGGAGACCCAGTACTTC.

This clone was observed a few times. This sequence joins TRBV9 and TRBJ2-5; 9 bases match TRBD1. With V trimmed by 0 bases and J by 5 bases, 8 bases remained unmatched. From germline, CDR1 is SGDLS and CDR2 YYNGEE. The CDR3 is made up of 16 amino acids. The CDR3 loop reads CASSVAGGQGGETQYF. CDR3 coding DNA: TGTGCCAGCAGCGTAGCTGGGGGACAGGGAGGGGAGACCCAGTACTTC.

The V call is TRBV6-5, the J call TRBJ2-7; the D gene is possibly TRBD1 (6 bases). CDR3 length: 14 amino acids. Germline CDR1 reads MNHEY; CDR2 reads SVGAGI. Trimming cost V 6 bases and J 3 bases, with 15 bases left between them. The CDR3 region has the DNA TGTGCCAGCAGGCTGGACAGAACCAACTACGAGCAGTACTTC. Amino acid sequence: CASRLDRTNYEQYF.

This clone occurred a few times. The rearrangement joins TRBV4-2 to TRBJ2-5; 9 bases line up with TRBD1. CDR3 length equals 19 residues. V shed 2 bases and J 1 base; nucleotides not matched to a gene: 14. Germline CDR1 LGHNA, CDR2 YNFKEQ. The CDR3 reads CASSQTGTGFSGTQETQYF. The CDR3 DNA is TGTGCCAGCAGCCAAACCGGGACAGGGTTTTCTGGCACCCAAGAGACCCAGTACTTC.